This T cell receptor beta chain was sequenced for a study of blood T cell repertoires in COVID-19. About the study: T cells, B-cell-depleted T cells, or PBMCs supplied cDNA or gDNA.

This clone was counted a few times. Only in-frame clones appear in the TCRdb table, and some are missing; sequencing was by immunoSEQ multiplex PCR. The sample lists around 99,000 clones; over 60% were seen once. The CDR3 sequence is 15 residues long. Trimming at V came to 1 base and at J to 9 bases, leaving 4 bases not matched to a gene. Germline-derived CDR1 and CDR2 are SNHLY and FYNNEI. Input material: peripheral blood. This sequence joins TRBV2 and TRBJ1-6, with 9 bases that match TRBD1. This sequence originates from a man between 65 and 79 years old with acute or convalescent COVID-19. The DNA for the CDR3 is TGTGCCAGCAGTGAAGTAAGGACAGGGGCTTCACCCCTCCACTTT. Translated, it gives CASSEVRTGASPLHF.